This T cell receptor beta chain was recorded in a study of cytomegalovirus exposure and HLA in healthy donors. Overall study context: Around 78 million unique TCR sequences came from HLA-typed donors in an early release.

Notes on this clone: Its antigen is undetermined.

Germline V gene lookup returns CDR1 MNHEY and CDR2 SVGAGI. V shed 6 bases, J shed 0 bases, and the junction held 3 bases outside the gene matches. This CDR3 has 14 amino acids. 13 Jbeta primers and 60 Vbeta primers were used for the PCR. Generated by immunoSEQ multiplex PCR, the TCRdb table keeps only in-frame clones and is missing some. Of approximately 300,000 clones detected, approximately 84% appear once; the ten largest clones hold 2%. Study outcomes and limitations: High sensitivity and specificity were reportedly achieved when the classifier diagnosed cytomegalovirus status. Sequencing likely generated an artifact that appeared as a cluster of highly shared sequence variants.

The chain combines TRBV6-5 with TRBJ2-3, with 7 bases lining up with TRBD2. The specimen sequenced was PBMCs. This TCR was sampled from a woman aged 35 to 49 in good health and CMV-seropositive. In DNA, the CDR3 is TGTGCCAGCAGAGCGGGACTTAGCACAGATACGCAGTATTTT. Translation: CASRAGLSTDTQYF.